Following are 4 T cell receptor beta chains from one sample sequenced in a study of blood T cell repertoires in COVID-19. Method: immunoSEQ multiplex PCR; TCRdb's copy keeps in-frame clones and lacks some. Of about 110,000 clones in the sample, about 89% were seen once. Sequencing was performed on peripheral blood. The receptors originated from a man between 35 and 55 years old with acute or convalescent COVID-19.

The chain employs TRBV19 and TRBJ2-1; TRBD1 aligns across 7 bases. V shed 4 bases and J 7 bases; nucleotides not matched to a gene: 10. The CDR3 loop spans 15 amino acids. The germline V gene has CDR1 LNHDA and CDR2 SQIVND (reference sequence). The CDR3 DNA sequence: TGTGCCAGTAGTACGACCCGACAGGGCCATAATGAGCAGTTCTTC. Residues: CASSTTRQGHNEQFF.

The chain joins TRBV4-3 to TRBJ2-1, with 12 nucleotides matching TRBD1. This CDR3 spans 16 amino acids. The junction had 6 bases not matched to a gene; V was cut back by 0 bases and J by 9 bases. Germline V gives CDR1 LGHNA, CDR2 YSLEER. CDR3 loop: CASSQDVGTGGLEQFF. DNA of the CDR3: TGCGCCAGCAGCCAAGATGTTGGGACAGGGGGCCTTGAGCAGTTCTTC.

This clone was observed a single time. The chain combines TRBV5-5 with TRBJ2-3, with no clear D. The CDR3 covers 15 residues. Germline V gene data show CDR1 as SGHKS and CDR2 as YYEKEE (reference sequence). V dropped 4 bases and J dropped 4 bases, with 16 bases sitting between them. CDR3 region: CASSGDVTWPDTQYF. The CDR3 DNA is TGTGCCAGCAGCGGCGATGTGACTTGGCCAGATACGCAGTATTTT.

The chain carries TRBV30 and TRBJ2-2; TRBD1 might be the D (5 bases). The CDR3 runs 14 residues. CDR1 GTSNPN and CDR2 SVGIG come from the germline V gene (reference sequence). V was cut by 2 bases and J by 4 bases, with 11 bases left in between. CDR3 DNA: TGTGCCTGGAGTAAAGCAAGGGGCACCGGGGAGCTGTTTTTT. Protein product: CAWSKARGTGELFF.